Listed below are T cell receptor beta chains from one sample, sequenced in a study of cytomegalovirus exposure and HLA in healthy donors. TCRdb's copy holds only in-frame clones and misses some; the assay was immunoSEQ multiplex PCR. The sample yields roughly 130,000 clones, roughly 81% seen once. The sample comprised PBMCs. All receptors derive from a woman aged 25 to 39 in good health and CMV-seronegative. CDR3s include the opening cysteine and the closing phenylalanine or tryptophan. D genes are given only for firm matches. Where a row states a size, it is once, few, many or the class of an expanded clone; other rows omit it.

d_call: .; v_call: TRBV6-6; clone_size: .; j_call: TRBJ1-5; cdr3_aa: CASSQQVSNQPQHF; cdr3_nt: TGTGCCAGCAGTCAACAGGTCAGCAATCAGCCCCAGCATTTT
d_call: .; v_call: TRBV11-2; clone_size: .; j_call: TRBJ1-2; cdr3_aa: CASSLQDRSYGYTF; cdr3_nt: TGTGCCAGCAGCTTACAGGACAGAAGCTATGGCTACACCTTC
d_call: .; v_call: TRBV7-2; clone_size: once; j_call: TRBJ1-1; cdr3_aa: CASSLAVGGSTEAFF; cdr3_nt: TGTGCCAGCAGCTTAGCCGTGGGGGGGAGCACTGAAGCTTTCTTT
d_call: .; v_call: TRBV5-6; clone_size: .; j_call: TRBJ1-6; cdr3_aa: CASSLVGRYSLLHF; cdr3_nt: TGTGCCAGCAGCTTGGTCGGCAGGTATTCACTCCTCCACTTT
d_call: .; v_call: TRBV5-1; clone_size: .; j_call: TRBJ2-2; cdr3_aa: CASSLRSGVGTGELFF; cdr3_nt: TGCGCCAGCAGCTTGCGGTCCGGGGTCGGCACCGGGGAGCTGTTTTTT
d_call: .; v_call: TRBV2; clone_size: .; j_call: TRBJ1-3; cdr3_aa: CASSLQGNTIYF; cdr3_nt: TGTGCCAGCAGTCTGCAGGGAAACACCATATATTTT
d_call: TRBD2; v_call: TRBV2; clone_size: .; j_call: TRBJ2-5; cdr3_aa: CASIGGTKETQYF; cdr3_nt: TGTGCCAGCATTGGCGGGACTAAGGAGACCCAGTACTTC
d_call: .; v_call: TRBV4-3; clone_size: .; j_call: TRBJ1-2; cdr3_aa: CASSQDRGGNYGYTF; cdr3_nt: TGCGCCAGCAGCCAAGACCGGGGTGGTAACTATGGCTACACCTTC
d_call: .; v_call: TRBV28; clone_size: .; j_call: TRBJ2-7; cdr3_aa: CASSFGPIAYEQYF; cdr3_nt: TGTGCCAGCAGTTTTGGGCCGATAGCCTACGAGCAGTACTTC
d_call: TRBD1; v_call: TRBV29-1; clone_size: once; j_call: TRBJ2-7; cdr3_aa: CSVVRGRDRGSYEQYF; cdr3_nt: TGCAGCGTTGTGAGGGGGAGGGACAGGGGTTCCTACGAGCAGTACTTC
d_call: TRBD2; v_call: TRBV7-2; clone_size: .; j_call: TRBJ2-7; cdr3_aa: CASSFTGLAGYEQYF; cdr3_nt: TGTGCCAGCAGCTTCACGGGACTAGCGGGCTACGAGCAGTACTTC
d_call: .; v_call: TRBV7-3; clone_size: .; j_call: TRBJ2-1; cdr3_aa: CASSLGMGDYNEQFF; cdr3_nt: TGTGCCAGCAGCCTCGGGATGGGCGACTACAATGAGCAGTTCTTC
d_call: .; v_call: TRBV18; clone_size: .; j_call: TRBJ1-6; cdr3_aa: CASSPDSNSPLHF; cdr3_nt: TGTGCCAGCTCACCCGACTCTAATTCACCCCTCCACTTT
d_call: .; v_call: TRBV2; clone_size: .; j_call: TRBJ1-2; cdr3_aa: CASIRGERNYGYTF; cdr3_nt: TGTGCCAGCATCAGAGGAGAGAGAAACTATGGCTACACCTTC
d_call: .; v_call: TRBV5-1; clone_size: .; j_call: TRBJ2-1; cdr3_aa: CASSSVDFIGEQFF; cdr3_nt: TGCGCCAGCAGCTCGGTGGACTTTATCGGTGAGCAGTTCTTC
d_call: .; v_call: TRBV14; clone_size: .; j_call: TRBJ1-5; cdr3_aa: CASSPGQDQPQHF; cdr3_nt: TGTGCCAGCAGCCCAGGGCAAGATCAGCCCCAGCATTTT
d_call: .; v_call: TRBV4-3; clone_size: .; j_call: TRBJ1-6; cdr3_aa: CASSPSHQEGGGNSPLHF; cdr3_nt: TGCGCCAGCAGCCCCTCCCATCAGGAAGGGGGGGGTAATTCACCCCTCCACTTT
d_call: TRBD2; v_call: TRBV27; clone_size: .; j_call: TRBJ2-1; cdr3_aa: CASSLSMAGGPGEQFF; cdr3_nt: TGTGCCAGCAGTTTATCGATGGCGGGGGGGCCCGGTGAGCAGTTCTTC
d_call: TRBD1; v_call: TRBV15; clone_size: .; j_call: TRBJ1-1; cdr3_aa: CATSSGQGAFF; cdr3_nt: TGTGCCACCAGCAGTGGACAGGGAGCTTTCTTT
d_call: TRBD1; v_call: TRBV5-6; clone_size: .; j_call: TRBJ2-1; cdr3_aa: CASSPNRQGYNEQFF; cdr3_nt: TGTGCCAGCAGCCCCAACCGACAGGGATACAATGAGCAGTTCTTC
d_call: .; v_call: TRBV6-4; clone_size: few; j_call: TRBJ1-1; cdr3_aa: CASSLQVNTEAFF; cdr3_nt: TGTGCCAGCAGTCTTCAGGTTAACACTGAAGCTTTCTTT
d_call: .; v_call: TRBV28; clone_size: .; j_call: TRBJ2-5; cdr3_aa: CASSLRETQYF; cdr3_nt: TGTGCCAGCAGTTTACGGGAGACCCAGTACTTC
d_call: .; v_call: TRBV6-4; clone_size: .; j_call: TRBJ2-2; cdr3_aa: CASSDNSITGELFF; cdr3_nt: TGTGCCAGCAGTGACAATAGCATCACCGGGGAGCTGTTTTTT
d_call: TRBD2; v_call: TRBV28; clone_size: .; j_call: TRBJ2-7; cdr3_aa: CASSYGSGVDSYEQYF; cdr3_nt: TGTGCCAGCAGCTACGGTAGCGGGGTCGACTCCTACGAGCAGTACTTC
d_call: TRBD1; v_call: TRBV11-2; clone_size: .; j_call: TRBJ2-1; cdr3_aa: CASSSGQASYNEQFF; cdr3_nt: TGTGCCAGCAGCTCGGGACAGGCTTCCTACAATGAGCAGTTCTTC
d_call: TRBD2; v_call: TRBV19; clone_size: .; j_call: TRBJ2-7; cdr3_aa: CASRKLAGGSYEQYF; cdr3_nt: TGTGCCAGTAGGAAACTAGCGGGGGGATCCTACGAGCAGTACTTC
d_call: .; v_call: TRBV5-1; clone_size: .; j_call: TRBJ1-1; cdr3_aa: CASSTRLNTEAFF; cdr3_nt: TGCGCCAGCAGCACGCGGCTGAACACTGAAGCTTTCTTT
d_call: TRBD2; v_call: TRBV6-6; clone_size: .; j_call: TRBJ2-7; cdr3_aa: CASRRQASGVEQYF; cdr3_nt: TGTGCCAGCAGACGCCAGGCGAGCGGGGTCGAGCAGTACTTC
d_call: .; v_call: TRBV5-1; clone_size: .; j_call: TRBJ1-6; cdr3_aa: CASSLANTGNSPLHF; cdr3_nt: TGCGCCAGCAGCTTGGCAAATACAGGGAATTCACCCCTCCACTTT
d_call: TRBD2; v_call: TRBV9; clone_size: .; j_call: TRBJ2-3; cdr3_aa: CASSVASGGYTQYF; cdr3_nt: TGTGCCAGCAGCGTAGCTAGCGGGGGTTATACGCAGTATTTT
d_call: TRBD2; v_call: TRBV18; clone_size: .; j_call: TRBJ2-5; cdr3_aa: CASSRPSGGPVAQYF; cdr3_nt: TGTGCCAGCTCACGGCCTAGCGGGGGCCCAGTGGCCCAGTACTTC
d_call: TRBD1; v_call: TRBV7-3; clone_size: .; j_call: TRBJ2-3; cdr3_aa: CASSLGTGSRTDTQYF; cdr3_nt: TGTGCCAGCAGCCTCGGGACAGGGAGTCGCACAGATACGCAGTATTTT
d_call: .; v_call: TRBV6-5; clone_size: .; j_call: TRBJ1-5; cdr3_aa: CASSYFPGDQTHF; cdr3_nt: TGTGCCAGCAGTTACTTTCCGGGAGACCAGACGCATTTT
d_call: TRBD1; v_call: TRBV5-6; clone_size: .; j_call: TRBJ1-2; cdr3_aa: CASSRGQNYGYTF; cdr3_nt: TGTGCCAGCAGCCGGGGACAGAACTATGGCTACACCTTC
d_call: .; v_call: TRBV7-2; clone_size: .; j_call: TRBJ1-2; cdr3_aa: CASSLGARDYGYTF; cdr3_nt: TGTGCCAGCAGCTTAGGGGCGCGAGACTATGGCTACACCTTC